Below are 15 T cell receptor beta chains sequenced from a single sample in a study of blood T cell repertoires in COVID-19. Measured with immunoSEQ multiplex PCR; TCRdb has only the in-frame clones, and not every one. The data hold approximately 170,000 clones, with approximately 86% observed a single time. The sample consisted of peripheral blood. These receptors were collected from an older man with COVID-19, enrolled during active disease.

CDR3 sequence: CASSFNREETQYF. CDR3 coding DNA: TGTGCCAGCAGTTTTAACAGGGAAGAGACCCAGTACTTC. The chain couples TRBV27 to TRBJ2-5; tentative D call: TRBD1 (6 bases). The CDR3 consists of 13 residues. The germline gives CDR1 MNHEY, CDR2 SMNVEV (reference sequence). V lost 3 bases and J 3 bases, leaving 8 bases between the germline ends.

V usage is TRBV7-2 and J usage is TRBJ1-3; D uncertain. Looked up from germline, CDR1 is SGHTA and CDR2 is FQGNSA. The V end was cut by 2 bases, the J end by 4 bases, with 9 bases between. The CDR3 has 14 residues. DNA of the CDR3: TGTGCCAGCAGCTTAATTGTGAGGGGAAACACCATATATTTT. It translates to CASSLIVRGNTIYF.

This clone has more than one count but fewer than ten. V usage is TRBV5-6 and J usage is TRBJ1-3, with a tentative D call TRBD1 (6 bases). There are 14 residues in the CDR3. CDR1 and CDR2 (germline): SGHDT, YYEEEE. V was clipped by 3 bases and J by 1 base, with 8 bases between them. For the CDR3, the DNA is TGTGCCAGCAGCTCGGACAGTTCTGGAAACACCATATATTTT. Protein: CASSSDSSGNTIYF.

A few counts support this clone. The chain recombines TRBV11-3 with TRBJ1-3; 9 bases match TRBD1. The CDR3 sequence is 15 residues long. Germline CDR1 is SGHNT and CDR2 is YENEEA. The ends lost 5 bases at V and 0 bases at J; junction bases unmatched: 2. CDR3: CASSDRGFSGNTIYF. The DNA for the CDR3 is TGTGCCAGCAGCGACAGGGGGTTCTCTGGAAACACCATATATTTT.

Comment on this clone: Other DNA sequences in the sample encode the same CDR3. The CDR3 DNA reads TGTGCCAGCAGCCGGGACAGGGGTGAAAAACTGTTTTTT. This sequence encodes CASSRDRGEKLFF. This chain connects TRBV7-3 to TRBJ1-4, with TRBD1 matching over 10 bases. Trimming removed 5 bases from V and 7 bases from J; junction bases left unmatched: 1. This CDR3 spans 13 amino acids. CDR1 and CDR2 (germline): SGHTA, FQGTGA.

The V gene is TRBV7-9, the J gene TRBJ1-1; TRBD1 agrees at 9 bases. Germline trimming cut 2 bases from V and 1 base from J; bases unmatched to any gene: 8. Germline CDR1 is SEHNR and CDR2 is FQNEAQ (reference sequence). The length of the CDR3 is 17 residues. The CDR3 coding sequence is TGTGCCAGCAGCTTACCCCCCCGGACAGGGGAGAACACTGAAGCTTTCTTT. Translated, it gives CASSLPPRTGENTEAFF.

This chain connects TRBV4-2 to TRBJ2-1, with D possibly being TRBD2 (5 bases). In germline, CDR1 is LGHNA, CDR2 YNFKEQ. V lost 4 bases and J lost 5, with 18 bases in between. The CDR3 length is 16 residues. DNA of the CDR3: TGTGCCAGCAGCCCCCCGACTACCGGTCCCAACAATGAGCAGTTCTTC. It encodes CASSPPTTGPNNEQFF.

J is TRBJ2-2 and V is TRBV19; 10 positions match TRBD1. The junction had 2 bases not matched to a gene; V was cut back by 3 bases and J by 7 bases. Germline V gene lookup returns CDR1 LNHDA and CDR2 SQIVND (reference sequence). The CDR3 is made up of 14 amino acids. The chain's CDR3 is CASSMDRGNGELFF. CDR3 in DNA: TGTGCCAGTAGTATGGACAGGGGGAACGGGGAGCTGTTTTTT.

This clone appeared once. This chain joins TRBV6-5 and TRBJ1-6; D is possibly TRBD1 (5 bases). V was clipped by 5 bases and J by 4 bases, with 12 bases between them. Germline V gene sequence: CDR1 MNHEY, CDR2 SVGAGI. The CDR3 length is 15 residues. CDR3 protein: CASSPTGLYNSPLHF. CDR3 sequence (DNA): TGTGCCAGCAGTCCCACGGGACTGTATAATTCACCCCTCCACTTT.

The chain joins TRBV5-3 to TRBJ2-2, with 8 bases matching TRBD2. TRBV5-3 is annotated as an ORF whose role is uncertain. V lost 2 bases to trimming and J lost 1 base; unmatched junction nucleotides: 10. This CDR3 spans 18 amino acids. The CDR3 DNA sequence: TGTGCCAGAAGCTTATTCCTTAAACTAGCGGTGAACACCGGGGAGCTGTTTTTT. Translated: CARSLFLKLAVNTGELFF.

This chain connects TRBV28 to TRBJ2-2, with a possible D match to TRBD2 (5 bases). CDR1 and CDR2 from the germline V gene are MDHEN and SYDVKM. The CDR3 covers 15 residues. Trimming stripped 2 bases from V and 0 bases from J, with 7 bases between. The CDR3 loop reads CASSLTGTNTGELFF. As DNA, the CDR3 is TGTGCCAGCAGTTTAACCGGGACGAACACCGGGGAGCTGTTTTTT.

V is TRBV3-1 (or the pseudogene TRBV3-2) and J is TRBJ1-5, with D hard to call. Per the germline V gene, CDR1 is LGHDT and CDR2 is YNNKEL (reference sequence). V was cut by 0 bases and J by 4 bases, with 10 bases left in between. The CDR3 loop spans 15 amino acids. This chain's CDR3 is CASSQESIANQPQHF. CDR3 in DNA: TGTGCCAGCAGCCAAGAATCTATAGCTAATCAGCCCCAGCATTTT.

The rearrangement uses TRBV25-1 and TRBJ2-2, with TRBD1 identical over 8 bases. Germline V gene data show CDR1 as MGHDK and CDR2 as SYGVNS. J lost 5 bases, V lost 3 bases, and 5 bases had no gene match. The CDR3 is 15 residues long. CDR3 amino acids: CASSDGQGKTGELFF. CDR3 nucleotide sequence: TGTGCCAGCAGTGATGGACAGGGTAAAACCGGGGAGCTGTTTTTT.

The gene calls are TRBV18 and TRBJ1-5, with unresolved D. Looked up from germline, CDR1 is KGHSH and CDR2 is LQKENI. This CDR3 comprises 15 residues. V lost 6 bases and J lost 9, with 21 bases in between. The CDR3 spells CASSPSGERRLPQHF. The DNA for the CDR3 is TGTGCCAGCTCTCCCTCCGGGGAGCGGCGTCTGCCCCAGCATTTT. The whole variable domain, filled in from reference TRBV18 and TRBJ1-5, reads NAGVMQNPRHLVRRRGQEARLRCSPMKGHSHVYWYRQLPEEGLKFMVYLQKENIIDESGMPKERFSAEFPKEGPSILRIQQVVRGDSAAYFCASSPSGERRLPQHFGDGTRLSIL.

The chain links TRBV5-1 to TRBJ2-7, with 9 bases fitting TRBD1. The ends lost 2 bases at V and 3 bases at J; junction bases unmatched: 15. The CDR3 loop spans 18 amino acids. Germline CDR1 is SGHRS and CDR2 is YFSETQ. The CDR3 coding sequence is TGCGCCAGCAGCTTCGGTCCACAGGGGGCCTCACCGAGCTACGAGCAGTACTTC. It encodes CASSFGPQGASPSYEQYF.